A single sample gave rise to the 7 T cell receptor beta chains below, sequenced in a study of blood T cell repertoires in COVID-19. Clones were read by immunoSEQ multiplex PCR, and TCRdb kept only the in-frame ones, dropping some. In the table there are about 68,000 clones, 60% to 85% of which are singletons. The sequenced sample consisted of peripheral blood. The source of these receptors is a human donor in a cohort sampled during active COVID-19.

This clone came up once. The rearrangement uses TRBV28 and TRBJ2-1, with 12 bases lining up with TRBD2. Germline trimming cut 6 bases from V and 0 bases from J; bases unmatched to any gene: 6. Germline values: CDR1 MDHEN, CDR2 SYDVKM. This CDR3 contains 17 residues. CDR3: CASSGLAGRSSYNEQFF. CDR3 nucleotide sequence: TGTGCCAGCAGCGGACTAGCGGGGCGGAGCTCCTACAATGAGCAGTTCTTC.

This clone was observed once. The rearrangement uses TRBV28 and TRBJ2-4; D possibly corresponds to TRBD2 (6 bases). The germline V and J ends were trimmed by 3 bases and 0 bases, with 15 bases remaining between them. Per the germline V gene, CDR1 is MDHEN and CDR2 is SYDVKM. The CDR3 extends over 17 amino acids. CDR3 region: CASSFLMEGVAKNIQYF. The CDR3 DNA reads as TGTGCCAGCAGTTTTCTGATGGAGGGAGTAGCCAAAAACATTCAGTACTTC.

The chain recombines TRBV27 with TRBJ2-3; TRBD2 might be the D (6 bases). Germline V lookup: CDR1 MNHEY, CDR2 SMNVEV (reference sequence). Trimming took off 3 bases at V and 0 bases at J, with 10 bases between the two ends. This CDR3 contains 15 residues. CDR3 sequence: CASSLQGLSTDTQYF. CDR3 nucleotides: TGTGCCAGCAGTTTGCAGGGACTTAGCACAGATACGCAGTATTTT.

This chain joins TRBV29-1 and TRBJ2-7, with TRBD2 matching 7 bases. Germline V gene data show CDR1 as SQVTM and CDR2 as ANQGSEA. J was trimmed by 0 bases and V by 4 bases; bases with no gene match: 6. CDR3 length: 14 residues. CDR3 coding DNA: TGCAGCGTTGCTCGGCTAGCGGACTCCTACGAGCAGTACTTC. Protein product: CSVARLADSYEQYF.

The chain couples TRBV30 to TRBJ2-7, with D possibly matching TRBD1 (8 bases). This CDR3 has 14 residues. Germline V gene lookup returns CDR1 GTSNPN and CDR2 SVGIG (reference sequence). Trimming took 0 bases from V and 4 from J, leaving 13 bases between them. The CDR3, as DNA: TGTGCCTGGAGTGTGTCACAGGGGGGGTACGAGCAGTACTTC. Translating it yields CAWSVSQGGYEQYF.

The chain links TRBV20-1 to TRBJ2-7; D is unresolved. Germline lookup yields CDR1 DFQATT and CDR2 SNEGSKA (reference sequence). This CDR3 spans 12 amino acids. The germline V and J ends were trimmed by 3 bases and 3 bases, with 9 bases remaining between them. CDR3 protein: CSASSAGYEQYF. CDR3 coding DNA: TGCAGTGCTAGTTCGGCAGGCTACGAGCAGTACTTC.

The rearrangement links TRBV5-1 to TRBJ2-1; 12 nucleotides match TRBD2. There are 14 residues in the CDR3. CDR1 is SGHRS, CDR2 YFSETQ, per germline. V was clipped by 4 bases and J by 6 bases; unmatched bases: 2. CDR3 sequence reads: CASSRLAGVNEQFF. The CDR3 DNA is TGCGCCAGCAGCCGACTAGCGGGGGTCAATGAGCAGTTCTTC.